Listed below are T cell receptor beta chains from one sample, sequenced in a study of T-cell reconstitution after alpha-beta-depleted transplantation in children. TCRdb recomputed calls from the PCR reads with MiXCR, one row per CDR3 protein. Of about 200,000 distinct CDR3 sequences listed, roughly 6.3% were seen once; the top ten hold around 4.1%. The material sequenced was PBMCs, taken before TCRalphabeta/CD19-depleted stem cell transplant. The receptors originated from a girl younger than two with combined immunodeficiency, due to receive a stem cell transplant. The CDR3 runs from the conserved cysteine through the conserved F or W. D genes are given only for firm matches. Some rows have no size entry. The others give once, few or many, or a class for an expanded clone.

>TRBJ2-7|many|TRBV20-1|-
CSASSHEQYF
TGCAGTGCTAGTTCGCACGAGCAGTACTTC
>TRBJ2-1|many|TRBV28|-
CASSRPAPVRRNEQFF
TGTGCCAGCAGTCGTCCGGCCCCGGTCCGCCGCAATGAGCAGTTCTTC
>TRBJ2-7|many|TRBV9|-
CASSAPPGRASGEQYF
TGTGCCAGCAGCGCACCACCGGGCAGGGCGTCGGGCGAGCAGTACTTC
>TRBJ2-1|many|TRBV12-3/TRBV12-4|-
CASSSGLTQFF
TGTGCCAGCAGTTCGGGACTTACGCAGTTCTTC
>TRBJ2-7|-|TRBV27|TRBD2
CASSLEGTSGSYEQYF
TGTGCCAGCAGTTTAGAAGGGACTAGCGGGAGCTACGAGCAGTACTTC
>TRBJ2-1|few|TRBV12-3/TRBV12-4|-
CASSWSLGWRASYNEQFF
TGTGCCAGCAGTTGGAGTCTGGGTTGGAGGGCCTCCTACAATGAGCAGTTCTTC
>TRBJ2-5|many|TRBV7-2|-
CASSRQFSETQYF
TGTGCCAGCAGTCGGCAGTTTTCAGAGACCCAGTACTTC
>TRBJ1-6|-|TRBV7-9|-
CASSSRLGSNSPLHF
TGTGCCAGCAGCTCGAGGTTGGGGTCCAATTCACCCCTCCACTTT
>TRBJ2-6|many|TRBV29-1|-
CSVEDPAGANVLTF
TGCAGCGTTGAAGATCCAGCTGGGGCCAACGTCCTGACTTTC
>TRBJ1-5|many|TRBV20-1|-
CSARGWNQPQHF
TGCAGTGCTAGAGGATGGAATCAGCCCCAGCATTTT
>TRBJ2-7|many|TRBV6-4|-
CASSVRLSSYEQYF
TGTGCCAGCAGTGTGCGTCTATCTAGCTACGAGCAGTACTTC
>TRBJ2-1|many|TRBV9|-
CASSVGRLDQYNEQFF
TGTGCCAGCAGCGTAGGAAGGCTAGACCAGTACAATGAGCAGTTCTTC
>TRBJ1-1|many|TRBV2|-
CASKGDYNTEAFF
TGTGCCAGCAAAGGGGACTATAACACTGAAGCTTTCTTT
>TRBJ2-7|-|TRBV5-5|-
CASSAPYEQYF
TGTGCCAGCAGCGCGCCGTACGAGCAGTACTTC
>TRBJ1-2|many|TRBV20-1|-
CSARDWDTYGYTF
TGCAGTGCTAGAGATTGGGACACCTATGGCTACACCTTC
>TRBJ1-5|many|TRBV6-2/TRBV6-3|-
CASRPSPGLWEPQHF
TGTGCCAGCAGGCCTTCGCCTGGGTTGTGGGAGCCCCAGCATTTT
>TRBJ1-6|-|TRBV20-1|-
CSARGAGHPSYNSPLHF
TGCAGTGCTAGAGGTGCAGGGCATCCCTCCTATAATTCACCCCTCCACTTT
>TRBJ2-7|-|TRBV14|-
CASSQTSTSYEQYF
TGTGCCAGCAGCCAAACTAGCACCTCCTACGAGCAGTACTTC
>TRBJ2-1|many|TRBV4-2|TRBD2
CASSQLADNEQFF
TGTGCCAGCAGCCAGCTAGCGGACAATGAGCAGTTCTTC
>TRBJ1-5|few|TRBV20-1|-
CSASLPDSNQPQHF
TGCAGTGCTAGTCTTCCAGATAGCAATCAGCCCCAGCATTTT
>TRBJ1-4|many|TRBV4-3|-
CASSQATNEKLFF
TGCGCCAGCAGCCAAGCAACTAATGAAAAACTGTTTTTT
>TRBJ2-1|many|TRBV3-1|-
CASSPSGAYNEQFF
TGTGCCAGCAGCCCCTCCGGCGCGTACAATGAGCAGTTCTTC
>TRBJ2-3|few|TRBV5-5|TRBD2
CASSSLGYTSAGTDTQYF
TGTGCCAGCAGCTCCTTGGGGTATACTAGCGCAGGAACAGATACGCAGTATTTT
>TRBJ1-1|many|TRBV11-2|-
CASSRFENTEAFF
TGTGCCAGCAGCCGCTTCGAGAACACTGAAGCTTTCTTT
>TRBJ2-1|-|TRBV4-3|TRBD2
CASSQVPTSGGPLLDEQFF
TGCGCCAGCAGCCAAGTTCCGACTAGCGGGGGCCCTCTATTGGATGAGCAGTTCTTC
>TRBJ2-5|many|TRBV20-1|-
CSAISGVETLYF
TGCAGTGCTATATCGGGGGTTGAGACCCTGTACTTC
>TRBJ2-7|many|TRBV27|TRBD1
CATRPLFQAGTGFYEQYF
TGTGCCACCAGGCCACTATTTCAAGCCGGGACAGGGTTCTACGAGCAGTACTTC
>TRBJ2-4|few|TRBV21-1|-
CASSKGPGRDKNIQYF
TGTGCCAGCAGCAAAGGGCCGGGCCGGGACAAAAACATTCAGTACTTC
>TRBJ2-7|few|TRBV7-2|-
CASSLVSWESSYEQYF
TGTGCCAGCAGCTTAGTTTCGTGGGAGAGCTCCTACGAGCAGTACTTC
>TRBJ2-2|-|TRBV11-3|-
CASSLGIRDTEIPGELFF
TGTGCCAGCAGCTTAGGGATCCGGGACACGGAGATTCCCGGGGAGCTGTTTTTT
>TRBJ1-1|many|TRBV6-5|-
CASSWRAEAFF
TGTGCCAGCAGCTGGAGGGCTGAAGCTTTCTTT
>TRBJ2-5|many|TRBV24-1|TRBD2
CATSDTRLAGDQETQYF
TGTGCCACCAGTGATACCAGGCTAGCGGGGGATCAAGAGACCCAGTACTTC
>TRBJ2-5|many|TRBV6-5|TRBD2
CASSYPLAGETQYF
TGTGCCAGCAGTTACCCACTAGCGGGAGAGACCCAGTACTTC
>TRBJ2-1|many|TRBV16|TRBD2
CASSQSWRLAGNEQFF
TGTGCCAGCAGCCAATCATGGCGGCTAGCGGGGAATGAGCAGTTCTTC
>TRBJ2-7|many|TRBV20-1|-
CSARDWAYEQYF
TGCAGTGCTCGGGACTGGGCCTACGAGCAGTACTTC
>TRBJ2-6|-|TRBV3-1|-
CASSLWVGWTGANVLTF
TGTGCCAGCAGCCTGTGGGTAGGGTGGACTGGGGCCAACGTCCTGACTTTC
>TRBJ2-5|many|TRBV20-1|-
CSAKGQPQETQYF
TGCAGTGCCAAGGGACAACCCCAAGAGACCCAGTACTTC
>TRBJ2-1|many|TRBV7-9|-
CASSAQLNNEQFF
TGTGCCAGCAGCGCCCAACTAAACAATGAGCAGTTCTTC
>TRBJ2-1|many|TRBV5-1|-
CASSLTRNNEQFF
TGCGCCAGCAGCTTGACTAGAAACAATGAGCAGTTCTTC
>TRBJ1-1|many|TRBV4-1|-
CASTMNTEAFF
TGCGCCAGCACTATGAACACTGAAGCTTTCTTT
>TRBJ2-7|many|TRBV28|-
CASSVRGTYYEQYF
TGTGCCAGCAGCGTACGGGGGACATACTACGAGCAGTACTTC
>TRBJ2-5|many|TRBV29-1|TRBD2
CSVERTSVRETQYF
TGCAGCGTTGAAAGGACTAGCGTTCGAGAGACCCAGTACTTC
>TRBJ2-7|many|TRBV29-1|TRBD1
CSVIPPGQGGWEQYF
TGCAGCGTTATACCCCCGGGACAGGGTGGATGGGAGCAGTACTTC
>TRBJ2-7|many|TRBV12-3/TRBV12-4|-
CASSPTQGYEQYF
TGTGCCAGCAGTCCCACTCAGGGTTACGAGCAGTACTTC
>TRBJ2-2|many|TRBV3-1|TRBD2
CASSVLADTGELFF
TGTGCCAGCAGCGTACTAGCGGACACCGGGGAGCTGTTTTTT
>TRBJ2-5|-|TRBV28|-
CASSLSDRQETQYF
TGTGCCAGCAGTTTATCGGACAGACAAGAGACCCAGTACTTC
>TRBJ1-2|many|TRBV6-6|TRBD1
CASSQQGEYGYTF
TGTGCCAGCAGTCAACAGGGGGAGTATGGCTACACCTTC
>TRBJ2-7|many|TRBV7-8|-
CASSLVPRQGGRDEQYF
TGTGCCAGCAGCTTAGTTCCGAGGCAGGGTGGTAGGGACGAGCAGTACTTC
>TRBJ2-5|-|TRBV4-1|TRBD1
CASSQIGWSRTGQVIYETQYF
TGCGCCAGCAGCCAAATAGGATGGTCCCGGACAGGGCAGGTCATATATGAGACCCAGTACTTC
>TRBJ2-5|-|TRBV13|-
CTSSFSPTGNLMYQETQYF
TGTACCAGCAGCTTCTCCCCTACAGGGAATCTGATGTACCAAGAGACCCAGTACTTC
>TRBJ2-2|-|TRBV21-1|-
CASERGLANTGELFF
TGTGCCAGCGAAAGGGGCCTGGCGAACACCGGGGAGCTGTTTTTT